This T cell receptor beta chain stems from a study of shared clonotypes between healthy human individuals. On this clone: The antigen is unknown.

Study-level points and caveats: It was anticipated that sequencing depth would influence how many clonotypes donors shared. Naive subsets usually exceeded memory subsets in estimated richness.

Naive CD8 isolation took CD45RO-negative cells positively selected for CCR7 and excluded terminally differentiated effector memory CD45RA+ cells. Caucasian adults living in Nashville, Tennessee, provided all samples. At the deep level, the assay was run. Sequenced by immunoSEQ multiplex PCR; TCRdb stores in-frame clones only, minus some. The data show about 2.1 million clones, around 95% seen once. Trimming pared 6 bases from V and 1 base from J, leaving 12 bases between. Germline V CDR1 and CDR2: MNHEY, SVGAGI. This CDR3 region has 14 residues. The gene calls are TRBV6-5 and TRBJ2-5; a weak D match, TRBD2 (5 bases). The TCR was taken from a man younger than 30 in good health. Some clones in this sample may be carry-over from other donors' samples. The sequenced material came from naive CD8+ T cells from PBMCs. This chain's CDR3 is CASSLGGLQETQYF. The DNA of the CDR3 is TGTGCCAGCAGCCTCGGAGGCCTCCAAGAGACCCAGTACTTC.